The clone carrying this T cell receptor (beta chain) turned up a few times. Its antigen is unknown. The sample comes from a study of long-term antiretroviral therapy in people with HIV. Study results and limitations: Pre-ART clonal expansion yielded clones that dominated the repertoire at all time points.

The assay used was immunoSEQ (version v3.0), run at survey level. TCRdb keeps only in-frame clones here, not all; method: immunoSEQ multiplex PCR. The sample contains tens of thousands of clones, 82% of which appear only once. V lost 5 bases and J 1 base, leaving 2 bases between the germline ends. The CDR3 runs 12 residues. The germline V gene has CDR1 MRHNA and CDR2 SNTAGT. The chain combines TRBV6-4 with TRBJ2-2; unclear D gene. Source: unsorted PBMCs, taken 0.3 years after starting antiretroviral therapy. The TCR was taken from a man in his late teens or twenties with HIV. The CDR3 region is CASSQNTGELFF. CDR3 nucleotides: TGTGCCAGCAGTCAGAACACCGGGGAGCTGTTTTTT.